A single sample is the source of the 25 T cell receptor beta chains below, sequenced in a study of blood T cell repertoires in COVID-19. Repertoires were generated with immunoSEQ multiplex PCR, while TCRdb's copy carries only in-frame clones and drops some. The data contain approximately 450,000 clones, about 90% of them seen just once; the ten biggest clones take up roughly 1.8%. Sequencing was carried out using PBMCs or T cells enriched from blood (not recorded which). The source is a woman aged 18-29 years with acute COVID-19.

With regard to this clone: In the same sample, other DNA sequences code for this CDR3. The V and J genes are TRBV7-9 and TRBJ2-7; D remains unclear. The V end was cut by 0 bases, the J end by 3 bases, with 6 bases between. Germline values: CDR1 SEHNR, CDR2 FQNEAQ (reference sequence). The length of the CDR3 is 13 residues. The CDR3 DNA reads as TGTGCCAGCAGCTTAGCCTCCAGCTACGAGCAGTACTTC. The encoded protein is CASSLASSYEQYF.

The chain links TRBV30 to TRBJ1-2; 8 bases align to TRBD1. The CDR3 is 13 residues long. The germline V gene encodes CDR1 GTSNPN and CDR2 SVGIG (reference sequence). With 8 bases clipped from V and 4 bases from J, the junction kept 9 bases outside the gene matches. In DNA, the CDR3 is TGTGCCGCCCTAGGACAGGGAGGCTATGGCTACACCTTC. It yields the protein CAALGQGGYGYTF.

Concerning this clone itself: This sample includes further DNA sequences coding for the same CDR3. The chain couples TRBV7-9 to TRBJ2-7; possible D gene TRBD1, 5 bases. The CDR3 length is 14 residues. V lost 5 bases and J lost 3, with 14 bases in between. Germline assignment: CDR1 SEHNR and CDR2 FQNEAQ (reference sequence). CDR3 sequence: CASSPPQGNYEQYF. In nucleotides, the CDR3 is TGTGCCAGCAGCCCACCCCAGGGTAACTACGAGCAGTACTTC.

The chain combines TRBV7-9 with TRBJ1-2, with D tentatively TRBD1 (5 bases). Germline assignment: CDR1 SEHNR and CDR2 FQNEAQ (reference sequence). The V and J ends lost 3 bases and 6 bases respectively, with 11 bases between them. This CDR3 is built from 13 residues. Written as DNA, the CDR3 is TGTGCCAGCAGCTTGGGCAGGGCGGATGGCTACACCTTC. Amino acids: CASSLGRADGYTF.

The chain joins TRBV5-1 to TRBJ2-1, with TRBD2 identical over 13 bases. V gave up 0 bases and J gave up 9 bases; unmatched junction bases: 3. Germline loops: CDR1 SGHRS, CDR2 YFSETQ. The CDR3 length is 15 residues. CDR3 amino acids: CASSLGTSGRVEQFF. CDR3 nucleotides: TGCGCCAGCAGCTTGGGGACTAGCGGGAGAGTTGAGCAGTTCTTC.

Here the CDR3 reads CVRSLVGSGQGVSEQYF. CDR3 DNA sequence: TGTGTCAGAAGCTTAGTTGGTTCGGGACAGGGTGTCTCCGAGCAGTACTTC. This sequence joins TRBV7-5 and TRBJ2-7; the DNA was not used to check the table's D call, TRBD1. TRBV7-5 is tagged as a pseudogene. The CDR3 spans 17 residues.

The chain joins TRBV19 to TRBJ2-7; D remains unclear. V gave up 9 bases and J gave up 2 bases, with 17 bases separating them. The CDR3 extends over 14 amino acids. Germline V gene lookup returns CDR1 LNHDA and CDR2 SQIVND (reference sequence). The CDR3 bases are TGTGCCAGACCCCTGAGCGCGTCTACCTACGAGCAGTACTTC. It is translated as CARPLSASTYEQYF.

This clone was seen a handful of times. This chain links TRBV10-2 with TRBJ1-1, with 9 bases identical to TRBD1. Germline V lookup: CDR1 WSHSY, CDR2 SAAADI. This CDR3 has 12 residues. J lost 14 bases, V lost 3 bases, and 7 bases had no gene match. The CDR3 DNA follows: TGCGCCAGCAGTGATGGGACAGGGCTGGCGTTCTTT. Encoded protein: CASSDGTGLAFF.

V usage is TRBV5-1 and J usage is TRBJ1-2; no firm D call. Germline CDR1 SGHRS, CDR2 YFSETQ. The CDR3 runs 15 residues. V lost 4 bases and J 4 bases, leaving 17 bases between the germline ends. The CDR3 loop is CASSPRRTGSYGYTF. CDR3 DNA sequence: TGCGCCAGCAGCCCTCGTCGGACGGGGAGCTATGGCTACACCTTC. Based on the CDR3 plus reference TRBV5-1 and TRBJ1-2, the full variable domain is KAGVTQTPRYLIKTRGQQVTLSCSPISGHRSVSWYQQTPGQGLQFLFEYFSETQRNKGNFPGRFSGRQFSNSRSEMNVSTLELGDSALYLCASSPRRTGSYGYTFGSGTRLTVV.

V gene TRBV18 combines with J gene TRBJ1-2; D might be TRBD1 (6 bases). Germline-derived CDR1 and CDR2 are KGHSH and LQKENI. This CDR3 has 16 residues. V lost 3 bases and J 0 bases, leaving 14 bases between the germline ends. DNA of the CDR3: TGTGCCAGCTCACCCATACAGGGCCTCTCTAACTATGGCTACACCTTC. As protein: CASSPIQGLSNYGYTF. The full variable domain, rest sourced from reference TRBV18 and TRBJ1-2, is NAGVMQNPRHLVRRRGQEARLRCSPMKGHSHVYWYRQLPEEGLKFMVYLQKENIIDESGMPKERFSAEFPKEGPSILRIQQVVRGDSAAYFCASSPIQGLSNYGYTFGSGTRLTVV.

This clone was observed a few times. J is TRBJ1-1 and V is TRBV18; 7 positions agree with TRBD1. CDR1 is KGHSH and CDR2 is LQKENI in the germline V gene. V lost 4 bases and J lost 8; bases outside the gene matches: 19. This CDR3 is built from 17 residues. CDR3 DNA: TGTGCCAGCTCACGCCGACAGGGACGGGATCAACACTGGGAAGCTTTCTTT. Its protein is CASSRRQGRDQHWEAFF.

The rearrangement links TRBV4-1 to TRBJ2-6; 7 bases agree with TRBD1. The CDR3 covers 17 residues. The trim removed 5 bases at V and 0 bases at J, leaving 7 bases unmatched. Germline lookup yields CDR1 MGHRA and CDR2 YSYEKL. Written as DNA, the CDR3 is TGCGCCAGCAGCACCGGGACAGCAAACTCTGGGGCCAACGTCCTGACTTTC. Its translation is CASSTGTANSGANVLTF.

V gene TRBV19 combines with J gene TRBJ1-1; the D gene is possibly TRBD1 (6 bases). Trimming left V 2 bases short and J 6 bases short, with 10 bases between. Germline values: CDR1 LNHDA, CDR2 SQIVND (reference sequence). CDR3 length equals 13 residues. The CDR3: CASSIQGISEAFF. The CDR3, as DNA: TGTGCCAGTAGTATACAGGGGATCTCTGAAGCTTTCTTT.

The chain combines TRBV27 with TRBJ2-7, with 10 bases that match TRBD1. J lost 6 bases, V lost 9 bases, and 11 bases had no gene match. CDR1 and CDR2 (germline): MNHEY, SMNVEV (reference sequence). CDR3 size: 14 residues. The CDR3 DNA is TGTGCCAGTACACTGGGACAGGGGTTTGGCGAGCAGTACTTC. This gives the protein CASTLGQGFGEQYF.

The rearrangement links TRBV18 to TRBJ1-4; D uncertain. CDR1 is KGHSH and CDR2 is LQKENI in the germline V gene. CDR3 length equals 14 residues. The V end lost 1 base, the J end lost 7 bases, and 10 bases lay between the germline ends. CDR3 loop: CASSPQESGEKLFF. The CDR3 bases are TGTGCCAGCTCACCACAGGAATCGGGTGAAAAACTGTTTTTT.

The V call is TRBV11-2, the J call TRBJ2-7, with 9 bases matching TRBD1. Germline CDR1 is SGHAT and CDR2 is FQNNGV. This CDR3 spans 16 amino acids. V lost 2 bases to trimming and J lost 4 bases; unmatched junction nucleotides: 9. This chain's CDR3 is CASSLSPGTGFYEQYF. The CDR3 DNA follows: TGTGCCAGCAGCTTATCGCCCGGGACAGGGTTTTACGAGCAGTACTTC.

As concerns this clone: The identical CDR3 is also encoded by other nucleotide sequences in the sample. V and J are TRBV2 and TRBJ1-2, with D perhaps TRBD1 (5 bases). This CDR3 region has 12 residues. CDR1 and CDR2 (germline): SNHLY, FYNNEI. V lost 3 bases and J lost 5, with 7 bases in between. For the CDR3, the DNA is TGTGCCAGCAGTGAGGGGGGTTATGGCTACACCTTC. It is translated as CASSEGGYGYTF.

The chain recombines TRBV7-2 with TRBJ2-5; no clear D gene. The CDR3 has 15 amino acids. Trimming left V 1 base short and J 5 bases short, with 14 bases between. Germline CDR1 is SGHTA and CDR2 is FQGNSA. CDR3 amino acids: CASSLERREWETQYF. The CDR3, as DNA: TGTGCCAGCAGCTTAGAACGGAGAGAGTGGGAGACCCAGTACTTC.

The chain employs TRBV19 and TRBJ1-5; tentatively, D is TRBD1 (6 bases). This CDR3 comprises 15 residues. Trimming took off 7 bases at V and 3 bases at J, with 16 bases between the two ends. Germline V gene lookup returns CDR1 LNHDA and CDR2 SQIVND (reference sequence). The CDR3 nucleotides are TGTGCCAGTACCCCTGGACAGCGCAACAATCAGCCCCAGCATTTT. It encodes CASTPGQRNNQPQHF.

V is TRBV4-2 and J is TRBJ2-7; the D is unclear. This CDR3 is built from 16 residues. The germline CDR1 and CDR2 sequences are LGHNA and YNFKEQ. V lost 2 bases, J lost 2 bases, and 16 bases lay in between. The CDR3 protein is CASSQSGAASTYEQYF. The CDR3 coding sequence is TGTGCCAGCAGCCAATCTGGAGCTGCGAGTACCTACGAGCAGTACTTC.

CDR3 region: CASSSTAYSGNTIYF. CDR3 sequence (DNA): TGTGCCAGCAGCTCGACAGCTTACTCTGGAAACACCATATATTTT. This chain joins TRBV7-2 and TRBJ1-3, with TRBD1 as a possible D gene (5 bases). V lost 4 bases and J lost 0, with 10 bases in between. The length of the CDR3 is 15 residues. Germline loops: CDR1 SGHTA, CDR2 FQGNSA.

The rearrangement links TRBV20-1 to TRBJ1-1, with a weak D call TRBD1 (6 bases). The CDR3 covers 11 residues. Deletions cut 4 bases from V and 3 bases from J, with 6 bases between. Germline CDR1 and CDR2: DFQATT and SNEGSKA (reference sequence). The CDR3: CSATGDTEAFF. The CDR3 coding sequence is TGCAGTGCTACAGGGGACACTGAAGCTTTCTTT.

V usage is TRBV28 and J usage is TRBJ1-6; 11 bases fit TRBD1. Germline values: CDR1 MDHEN, CDR2 SYDVKM. V was pared by 4 bases and J by 9 bases, with 5 bases of the junction left unmatched. This CDR3 is 15 amino acids long. As DNA, the CDR3 is TGTGCCAGCAGTTCCCCGGGACAGGGGGGTTCACCCCTCCACTTT. Translation gives CASSSPGQGGSPLHF. The full variable domain, completed using reference TRBV28 and TRBJ1-6, is DVKVTQSSRYLVKRTGEKVFLECVQDMDHENMFWYRQDPGLGLRLIYFSYDVKMKEKGDIPEGYSVSREKKERFSLILESASTNQTSMYLCASSSPGQGGSPLHFGNGTRLTVT.

The rearrangement joins TRBV2 to TRBJ1-5; D possibly corresponds to TRBD1 (5 bases). CDR1 is SNHLY, CDR2 FYNNEI, per germline. This CDR3 has 11 amino acids. V dropped 10 bases and J dropped 9 bases, with 13 bases sitting between them. This CDR3 is CAIRGMGPQHF. The CDR3 DNA sequence: TGTGCCATTAGGGGTATGGGGCCCCAGCATTTT.

The chain uses TRBV5-1 and TRBJ1-1, with D tentatively TRBD1 (5 bases). CDR3 length: 16 amino acids. The ends were cut back, 3 bases at V and 1 base at J, with 16 bases in the middle. Germline V lookup: CDR1 SGHRS, CDR2 YFSETQ. CDR3 sequence reads: CASSWGFGHQNTEAFF. CDR3 nucleotide sequence: TGCGCCAGCAGCTGGGGTTTTGGACATCAGAACACTGAAGCTTTCTTT.